Below are 14 T cell receptor beta chains sequenced from a single sample in a study of blood T cell repertoires in COVID-19. TCRdb's table, derived via immunoSEQ multiplex PCR, lists solely in-frame clones and lacks some. The sample shows about 270,000 clones, 80% to 90% of them seen only once. Specimen: PBMCs or T cells enriched from blood (not recorded which). All receptors derive from a woman under 30 who had recovered from COVID-19.

The chain employs TRBV20-1 and TRBJ2-3; no firm D call. The CDR3 covers 11 residues. The V gene lost 4 bases and the J gene lost 3 bases, with 5 bases spanning the gap. The germline V gene encodes CDR1 DFQATT and CDR2 SNEGSKA (reference sequence). The CDR3 bases are TGCAGTGCTATAATAACAGATACGCAGTATTTT. This codes for CSAIITDTQYF.

The chain is built from TRBV29-1 and TRBJ2-3; 7 bases map to TRBD2. The CDR3 length is 18 residues. Losses at the gene ends were 1 base for V and 2 bases for J; bases not matched to a gene: 15. Per the germline V gene, CDR1 is SQVTM and CDR2 is ANQGSEA. The CDR3 DNA follows: TGCAGCGTTGAAGGGCTAGCGGCCCCGAAACAATTCACAGATACGCAGTATTTT. This gives the protein CSVEGLAAPKQFTDTQYF.

The gene calls are TRBV10-1 and TRBJ2-3; a weak D match, TRBD1 (6 bases). The CDR3 loop spans 14 amino acids. The V end lost 3 bases, the J end lost 3 bases, and 10 bases lay between the germline ends. Germline assignment: CDR1 WNHNN and CDR2 SYGVQD (reference sequence). The CDR3 DNA is TGCGCCAGCAGTGAACAGGGTGAAACAGATACGCAGTATTTT. This codes for CASSEQGETDTQYF.

The V gene is TRBV10-1, the J gene TRBJ2-3, with 11 positions matching TRBD2. The CDR3 extends over 16 amino acids. V shed 2 bases and J 2 bases; nucleotides not matched to a gene: 3. Germline values: CDR1 WNHNN, CDR2 SYGVQD (reference sequence). CDR3 coding DNA: TGCGCCAGCAGTGAGGCGACTAGCGGGATCACAGATACGCAGTATTTT. It is translated as CASSEATSGITDTQYF.

The table lists this clone with a few counts. V gene TRBV2 combines with J gene TRBJ1-5; 8 bases are shared with TRBD1. The CDR3 loop spans 17 amino acids. CDR1 and CDR2 from the germline V gene are SNHLY and FYNNEI. V was pared by 6 bases and J by 0 bases, with 10 bases of the junction left unmatched. As DNA, the CDR3 is TGTGCCAGCAGGGGACAGGAAGAATCCTATAGCAATCAGCCCCAGCATTTT. Protein: CASRGQEESYSNQPQHF.

The CDR3 region has the DNA TGTGCCAGTAGTGGGGTTAGCGGGGGATTCAATGAGCAGTTCTTC. Its translation: CASSGVSGGFNEQFF. V usage is TRBV19 and J usage is TRBJ2-1, with 9 bases fitting TRBD2. This CDR3 has 15 amino acids. Germline CDR1 and CDR2: LNHDA and SQIVND (reference sequence). Losses at the gene ends were 5 bases for V and 6 bases for J; bases not matched to a gene: 8.

V is TRBV10-3 and J is TRBJ1-1, with 8 bases lining up with TRBD1. The CDR3 has 13 residues. Losses at the gene ends were 10 bases for V and 1 base for J; bases not matched to a gene: 5. CDR1 and CDR2 (germline): ENHRY, SYGVKD. The CDR3 sequence is CASQGAWNTEAFF. Here the CDR3 DNA reads TGTGCCAGCCAGGGGGCGTGGAACACTGAAGCTTTCTTT.

The chain recombines TRBV5-1 with TRBJ1-1; D remains ambiguous. The CDR3 runs to 13 residues. From germline, CDR1 is SGHRS and CDR2 YFSETQ. V lost 8 bases to trimming and J lost 2 bases, with 13 bases between them. This CDR3 is CASTGDKNTEAFF. In DNA, the CDR3 is TGCGCCAGTACGGGAGACAAAAACACTGAAGCTTTCTTT.

The chain employs TRBV12-3 or TRBV12-4 and TRBJ1-2, with 9 bases aligning to TRBD1. CDR3 length equals 13 residues. The ends lost 6 bases at V and 8 bases at J; junction bases unmatched: 7. The CDR3 loop is CASSRGQGSGYTF. The CDR3 nucleotides read TGTGCCAGCAGCCGGGGACAGGGCAGCGGCTACACCTTC.

The sample holds a few counts of this clone. The chain carries TRBV18 and TRBJ1-5; the D is unclear. Deletions cut 3 bases from V and 0 bases from J, with 12 bases between. Per germline, CDR1 KGHSH and CDR2 LQKENI. This CDR3 is 16 amino acids long. The DNA of the CDR3 is TGTGCCAGCTCACCTCAGCCCGGACTTAGCAATCAGCCCCAGCATTTT. Its protein product is CASSPQPGLSNQPQHF.

V usage is TRBV5-4 and J usage is TRBJ2-7, with 7 bases lining up with TRBD2. V trimming: 0 bases; J trimming: 4 bases; junction bases outside the gene matches: 7. Looked up from germline, CDR1 is SGHNT and CDR2 is YYREEE (reference sequence). The CDR3 length is 15 residues. The CDR3 coding sequence is TGTGCCAGCAGCTTGGATGGCGGGGGTCTTTACGAGCAGTACTTC. As protein: CASSLDGGGLYEQYF.

The chain carries TRBV5-1 and TRBJ2-5; 12 bases agree with TRBD2. The CDR3 is made up of 17 amino acids. Germline CDR1 reads SGHRS; CDR2 reads YFSETQ. V shed 0 bases and J 1 base; nucleotides not matched to a gene: 4. CDR3 DNA sequence: TGCGCCAGCAGCTTGGGACTAGCGGGGGATCTCCAAGAGACCCAGTACTTC. This codes for CASSLGLAGDLQETQYF.

V is TRBV10-2 and J is TRBJ1-6; D unresolved. Germline CDR1 reads WSHSY; CDR2 reads SAAADI. With 6 bases removed from V and 7 bases from J, the gap between germline ends came to 13 bases. The CDR3 runs 14 residues. Written as DNA, the CDR3 is TGCGCCAGCAGGGGCCGGACGGGGAATTCACCCCTCCACTTT. This encodes CASRGRTGNSPLHF.

The chain is built from TRBV20-1 and TRBJ1-1; D is unresolved. Germline V gives CDR1 DFQATT, CDR2 SNEGSKA (reference sequence). The V and J ends lost 5 bases and 8 bases respectively, with 9 bases between them. The CDR3 has 10 amino acids. The CDR3 nucleotides read TGCAGTGCTCCCCGCGGGGAAGCTTTCTTT. Its translation: CSAPRGEAFF.